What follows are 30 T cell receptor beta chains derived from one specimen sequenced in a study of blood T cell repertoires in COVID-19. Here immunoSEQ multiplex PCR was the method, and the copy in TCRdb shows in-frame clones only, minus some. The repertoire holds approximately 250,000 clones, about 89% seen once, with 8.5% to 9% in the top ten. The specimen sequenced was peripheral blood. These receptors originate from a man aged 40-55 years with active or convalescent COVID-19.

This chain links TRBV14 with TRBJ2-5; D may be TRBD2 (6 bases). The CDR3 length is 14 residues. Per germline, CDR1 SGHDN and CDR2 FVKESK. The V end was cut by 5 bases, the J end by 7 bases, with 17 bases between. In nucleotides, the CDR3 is TGTGCCAGCAGCGGGCCTGGCGGGGTTGGGACCCAGTACTTC. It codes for CASSGPGGVGTQYF.

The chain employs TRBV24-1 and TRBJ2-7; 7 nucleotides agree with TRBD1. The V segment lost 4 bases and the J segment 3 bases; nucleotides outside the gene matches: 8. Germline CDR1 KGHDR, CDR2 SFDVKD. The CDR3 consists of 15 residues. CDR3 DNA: TGTGCCACCAGTGACGCCCAAGGGACAGTCTACGAGCAGTACTTC. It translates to CATSDAQGTVYEQYF.

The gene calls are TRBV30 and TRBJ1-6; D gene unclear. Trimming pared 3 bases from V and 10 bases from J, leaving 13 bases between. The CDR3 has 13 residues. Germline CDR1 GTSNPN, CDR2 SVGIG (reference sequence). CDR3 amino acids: CAWRRQVGSPLHF. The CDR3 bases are TGTGCCTGGAGACGGCAGGTCGGCTCACCCCTCCACTTT. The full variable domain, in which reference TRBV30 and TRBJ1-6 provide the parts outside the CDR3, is SQTIHQWPATLVQPVGSPLSLECTVEGTSNPNLYWYRQAAGRGLQLLFYSVGIGQISSEVPQNLSASRPQDRQFILSSKKLLLSDSGFYLCAWRRQVGSPLHFGNGTRLTVT.

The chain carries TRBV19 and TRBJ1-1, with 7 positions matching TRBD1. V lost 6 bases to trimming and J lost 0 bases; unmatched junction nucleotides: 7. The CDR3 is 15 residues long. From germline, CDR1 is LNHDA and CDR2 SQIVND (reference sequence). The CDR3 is CASRETGYMNTEAFF. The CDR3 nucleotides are TGTGCCAGTAGGGAGACAGGGTACATGAACACTGAAGCTTTCTTT.

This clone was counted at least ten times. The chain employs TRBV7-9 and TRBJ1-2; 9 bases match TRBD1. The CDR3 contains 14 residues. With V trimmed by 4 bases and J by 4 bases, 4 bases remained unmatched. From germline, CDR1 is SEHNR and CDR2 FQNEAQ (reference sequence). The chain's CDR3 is CASSSGQGLYGYTF. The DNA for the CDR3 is TGTGCCAGCAGCTCGGGACAGGGACTCTATGGCTACACCTTC.

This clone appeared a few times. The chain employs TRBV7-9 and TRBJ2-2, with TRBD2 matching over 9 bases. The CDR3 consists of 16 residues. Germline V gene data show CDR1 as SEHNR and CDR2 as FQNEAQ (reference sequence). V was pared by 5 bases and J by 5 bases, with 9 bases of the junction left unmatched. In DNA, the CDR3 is TGTGCCAGCAGCAAGCGGGGGGCAGATGGTACCGGGGAGCTGTTTTTT. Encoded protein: CASSKRGADGTGELFF.

In DNA form, the CDR3 reads TGTGCCAGCAGCCAAGGGAGCGGGGCCTCACTTTACAATGAGCAGTTCTTC. Protein sequence: CASSQGSGASLYNEQFF. This rearrangement joins TRBV3-1 (or the pseudogene TRBV3-2) to TRBJ2-1; 7 nucleotides match TRBD2. Germline lookup yields CDR1 LGHDT and CDR2 YNNKEL (reference sequence). J lost 4 bases, V lost 1 base, and 10 bases had no gene match. This CDR3 spans 17 amino acids.

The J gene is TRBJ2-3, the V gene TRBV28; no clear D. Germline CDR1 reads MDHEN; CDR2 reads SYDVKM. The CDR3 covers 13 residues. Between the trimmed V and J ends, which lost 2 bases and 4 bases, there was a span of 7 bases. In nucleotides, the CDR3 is TGTGCCAGCAGTTTAGTATCGTCAGATACGCAGTATTTT. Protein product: CASSLVSSDTQYF.

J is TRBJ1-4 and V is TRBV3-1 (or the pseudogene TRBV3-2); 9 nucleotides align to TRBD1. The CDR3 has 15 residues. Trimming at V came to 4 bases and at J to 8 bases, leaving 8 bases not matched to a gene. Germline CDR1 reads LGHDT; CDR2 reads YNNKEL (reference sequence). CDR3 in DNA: TGTGCCAGCAGCCGACGGACAGGGGATTGGGAAAAACTGTTTTTT. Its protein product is CASSRRTGDWEKLFF.

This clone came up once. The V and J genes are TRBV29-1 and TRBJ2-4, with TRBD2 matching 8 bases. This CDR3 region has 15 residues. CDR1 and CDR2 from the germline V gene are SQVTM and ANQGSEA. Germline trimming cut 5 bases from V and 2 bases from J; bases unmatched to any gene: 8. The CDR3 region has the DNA TGCAGCGTTAACAGCGGGAGTGGATCCAAAAACATTCAGTACTTC. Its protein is CSVNSGSGSKNIQYF.

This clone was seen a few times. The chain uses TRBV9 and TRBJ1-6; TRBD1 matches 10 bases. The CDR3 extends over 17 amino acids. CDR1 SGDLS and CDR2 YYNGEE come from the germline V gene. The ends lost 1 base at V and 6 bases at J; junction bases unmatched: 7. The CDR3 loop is CASSVTPGTGVNSPLHF. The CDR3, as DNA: TGTGCCAGCAGCGTAACCCCAGGGACAGGGGTTAATTCACCCCTCCACTTT.

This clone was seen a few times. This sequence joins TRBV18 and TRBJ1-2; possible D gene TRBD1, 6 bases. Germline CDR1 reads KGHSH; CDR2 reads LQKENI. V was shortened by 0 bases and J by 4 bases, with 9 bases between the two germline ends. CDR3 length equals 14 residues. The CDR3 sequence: CASSPPDSLYGYTF. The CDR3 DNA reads TGTGCCAGCTCACCACCGGACAGTCTCTATGGCTACACCTTC.

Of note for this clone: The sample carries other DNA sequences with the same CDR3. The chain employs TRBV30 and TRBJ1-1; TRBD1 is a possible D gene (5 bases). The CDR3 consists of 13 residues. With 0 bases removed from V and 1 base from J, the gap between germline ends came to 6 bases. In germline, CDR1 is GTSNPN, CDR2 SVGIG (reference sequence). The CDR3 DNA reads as TGTGCCTGGAGTGTACAGGAGAACACTGAAGCTTTCTTT. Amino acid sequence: CAWSVQENTEAFF.

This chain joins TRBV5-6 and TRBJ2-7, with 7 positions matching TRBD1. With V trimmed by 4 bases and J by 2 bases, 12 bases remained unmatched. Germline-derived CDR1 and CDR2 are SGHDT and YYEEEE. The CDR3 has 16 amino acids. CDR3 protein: CASSANRGARTYEQYF. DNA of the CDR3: TGTGCCAGCAGCGCAAACAGGGGAGCCCGAACCTACGAGCAGTACTTC.

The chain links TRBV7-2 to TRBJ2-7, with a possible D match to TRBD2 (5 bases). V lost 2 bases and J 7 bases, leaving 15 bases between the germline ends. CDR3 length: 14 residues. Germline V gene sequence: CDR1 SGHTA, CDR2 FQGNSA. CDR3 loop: CASSLSYGVWEQYF. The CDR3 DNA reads TGTGCCAGCAGCTTATCCTACGGGGTGTGGGAGCAGTACTTC.

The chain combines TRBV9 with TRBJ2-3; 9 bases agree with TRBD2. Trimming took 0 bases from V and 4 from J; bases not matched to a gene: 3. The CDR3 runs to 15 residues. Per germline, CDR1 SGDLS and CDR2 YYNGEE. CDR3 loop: CASSVGGGRADTQYF. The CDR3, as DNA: TGTGCCAGCAGCGTAGGGGGCGGGAGGGCAGATACGCAGTATTTT.

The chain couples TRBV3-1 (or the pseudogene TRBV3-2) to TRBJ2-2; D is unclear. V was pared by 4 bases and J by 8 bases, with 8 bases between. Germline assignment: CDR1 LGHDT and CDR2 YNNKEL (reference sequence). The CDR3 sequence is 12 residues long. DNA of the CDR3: TGTGCCAGCAGCCCCTTTCAGGGGGAGCTGTTTTTT. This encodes CASSPFQGELFF.

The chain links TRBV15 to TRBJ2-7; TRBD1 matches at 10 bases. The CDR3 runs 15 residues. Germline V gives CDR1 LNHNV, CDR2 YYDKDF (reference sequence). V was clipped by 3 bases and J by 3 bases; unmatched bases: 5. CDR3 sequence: CATSRFGQGDYEQYF. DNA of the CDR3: TGTGCCACCAGCAGGTTCGGACAGGGGGACTACGAGCAGTACTTC.

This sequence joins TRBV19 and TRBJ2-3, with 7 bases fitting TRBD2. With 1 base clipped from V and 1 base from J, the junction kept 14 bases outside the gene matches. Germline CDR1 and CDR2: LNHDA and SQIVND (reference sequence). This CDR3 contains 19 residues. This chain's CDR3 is CASSIGRSNAAGGTDTQYF. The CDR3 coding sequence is TGTGCCAGTAGTATAGGGCGCTCTAATGCGGCGGGGGGCACAGATACGCAGTATTTT.

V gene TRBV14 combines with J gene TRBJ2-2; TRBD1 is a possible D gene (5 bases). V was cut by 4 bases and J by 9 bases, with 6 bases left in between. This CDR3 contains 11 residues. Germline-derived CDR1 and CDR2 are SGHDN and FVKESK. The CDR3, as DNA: TGTGCCAGCAGCCGGGGCAGGGAGCTGTTTTTT. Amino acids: CASSRGRELFF.

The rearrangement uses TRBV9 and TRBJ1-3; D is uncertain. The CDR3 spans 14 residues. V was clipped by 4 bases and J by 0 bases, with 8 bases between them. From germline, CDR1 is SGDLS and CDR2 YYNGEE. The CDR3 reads CASSSTSSGNTIYF. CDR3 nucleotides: TGTGCCAGCAGCTCAACCAGCTCTGGAAACACCATATATTTT.

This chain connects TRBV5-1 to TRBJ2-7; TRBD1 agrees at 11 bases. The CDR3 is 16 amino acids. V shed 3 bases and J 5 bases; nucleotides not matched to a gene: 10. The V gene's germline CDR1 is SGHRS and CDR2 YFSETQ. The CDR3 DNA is TGCGCCAGCAGCTCCATGGGGACAGGGGGGTTTAACGAGCAGTACTTC. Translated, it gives CASSSMGTGGFNEQYF.

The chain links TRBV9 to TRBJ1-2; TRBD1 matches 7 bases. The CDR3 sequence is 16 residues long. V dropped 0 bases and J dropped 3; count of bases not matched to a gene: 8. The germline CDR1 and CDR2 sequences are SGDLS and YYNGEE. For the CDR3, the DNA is TGTGCCAGCAGCGTAGTTTCTACAGGGGACGACTATGGCTACACCTTC. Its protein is CASSVVSTGDDYGYTF.

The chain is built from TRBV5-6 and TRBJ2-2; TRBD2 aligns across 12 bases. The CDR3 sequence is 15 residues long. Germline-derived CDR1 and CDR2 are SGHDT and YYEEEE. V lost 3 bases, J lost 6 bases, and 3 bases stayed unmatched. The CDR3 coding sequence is TGTGCCAGCAGCTCTAGCGGGGGGGCAGCCGGGGAGCTGTTTTTT. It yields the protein CASSSSGGAAGELFF.

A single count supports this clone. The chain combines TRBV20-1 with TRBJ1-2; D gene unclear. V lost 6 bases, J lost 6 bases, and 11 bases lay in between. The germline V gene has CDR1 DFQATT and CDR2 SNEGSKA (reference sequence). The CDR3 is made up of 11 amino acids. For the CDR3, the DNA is TGCAGTGCCAAAAGAGGGAATGGCTACACCTTC. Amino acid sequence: CSAKRGNGYTF.

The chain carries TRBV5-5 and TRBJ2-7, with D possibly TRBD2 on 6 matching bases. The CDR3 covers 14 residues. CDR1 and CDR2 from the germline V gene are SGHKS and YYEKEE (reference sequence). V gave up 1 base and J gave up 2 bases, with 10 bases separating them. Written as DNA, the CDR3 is TGTGCCAGCAGCTTGAACGCGGGGCCCTACGAGCAGTACTTC. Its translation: CASSLNAGPYEQYF.

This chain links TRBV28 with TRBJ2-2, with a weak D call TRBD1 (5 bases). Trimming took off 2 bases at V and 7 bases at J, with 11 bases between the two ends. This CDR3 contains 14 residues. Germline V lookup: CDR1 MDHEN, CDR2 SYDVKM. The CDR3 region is CASSLRSGIGELFF. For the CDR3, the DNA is TGTGCCAGCAGTTTAAGGTCAGGGATCGGGGAGCTGTTTTTT.

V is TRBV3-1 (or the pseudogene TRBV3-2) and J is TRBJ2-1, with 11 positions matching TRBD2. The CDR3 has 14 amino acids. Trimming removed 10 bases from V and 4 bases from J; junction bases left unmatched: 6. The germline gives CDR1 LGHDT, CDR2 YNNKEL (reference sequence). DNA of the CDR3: TGTGCCACCTGCCCTAGCGGGGGGTACAATGAGCAGTTCTTC. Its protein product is CATCPSGGYNEQFF.

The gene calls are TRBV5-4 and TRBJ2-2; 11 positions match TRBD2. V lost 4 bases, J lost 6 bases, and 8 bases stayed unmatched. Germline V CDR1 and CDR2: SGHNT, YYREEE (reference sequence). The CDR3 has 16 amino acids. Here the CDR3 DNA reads TGTGCCAGCAGCCGGGACCCGGGACTAGCGGCCGGGGAGCTGTTTTTT. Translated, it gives CASSRDPGLAAGELFF. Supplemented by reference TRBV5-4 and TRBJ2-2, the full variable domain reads ETGVTQSPTHLIKTRGQQVTLRCSSQSGHNTVSWYQQALGQGPQFIFQYYREEENGRGNFPPRFSGLQFPNYSSELNVNALELDDSALYLCASSRDPGLAAGELFFGEGSRLTVL.

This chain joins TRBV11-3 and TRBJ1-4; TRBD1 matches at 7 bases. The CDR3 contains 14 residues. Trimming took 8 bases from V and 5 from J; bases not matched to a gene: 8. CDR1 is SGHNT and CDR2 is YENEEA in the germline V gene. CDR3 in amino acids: CASARSRGNEKLFF. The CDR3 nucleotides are TGTGCCAGCGCTCGAAGCAGGGGGAATGAAAAACTGTTTTTT. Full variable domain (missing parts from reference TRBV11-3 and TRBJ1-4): EAGVVQSPRYKIIEKKQPVAFWCNPISGHNTLYWYLQNLGQGPELLIRYENEEAVDDSQLPKDRFSAERLKGVDSTLKIQPAELGDSAVYLCASARSRGNEKLFFGSGTQLSVL.